These 27 T cell receptor beta chains were all obtained from the same sample, sequenced in a study of T cells in Graves' hyperthyroidism and ophthalmopathy. Amplified TCR beta CDR3 regions came from RNA transcripts. The study used the HTBI primer set for a first-round RT-PCR of the TCR CDR3. TCRdb redid the calling of the multiplex PCR reads with MiXCR, one entry per CDR3 protein. The sample has some 360,000 distinct CDR3 sequences; 15% to 20% are singletons. The sample comprised blood. The receptors were sampled from a woman aged 40 to 50 with Graves' ophthalmopathy.

To note about this clonotype: Germline is not matched at one junction end, which may reflect a read error. This chain joins TRBV12-3 or TRBV12-4 and TRBJ1-2, with D possibly TRBD1 on 5 matching bases. The length of the CDR3 is 14 residues. CDR3 amino acids: CASSLIQIVRRGDF. In DNA form, the CDR3 reads TGTGCCAGCAGTTTGATCCAGATTGTTCGGAGGGGCGACTTC.

This clonotype was found many times. The V gene is TRBV28, the J gene TRBJ1-2, with D perhaps TRBD1 (6 bases). CDR1 and CDR2 from the germline V gene are MDHEN and SYDVKM. V lost 3 bases and J lost 5, with 16 bases in between. This CDR3 comprises 15 residues. CDR3 coding DNA: TGTGCCAGCAGTTTCCTTCTGGACAGAACGTATGGCTACACCTTC. Translating gives CASSFLLDRTYGYTF.

This clonotype turned up a few times. A much larger clone differs from this one at a single base, so this may be a read error. The chain has TRBV12-3 or TRBV12-4 and TRBJ2-6, with D possibly TRBD1 on 5 matching bases. The CDR3 sequence is 13 residues long. CDR3 DNA sequence: TGTGCCAGCAGTTGGTCTGGGGCCTACGTCCTGACTTTC. Amino acid sequence: CASSWSGAYVLTF.

This clonotype was detected ten times or more. The chain employs TRBV28 and TRBJ1-2; D is unresolved. The V end lost 11 bases, the J end lost 4 bases, and 17 bases lay between the germline ends. The germline CDR1 and CDR2 sequences are MDHEN and SYDVKM. This CDR3 is built from 13 residues. The CDR3 DNA sequence: TGTGCCGTAGAACGCAGTACATCCTATGGCTACACCTTC. This encodes CAVERSTSYGYTF.

This clonotype was seen more than once but under ten times. This rearrangement joins TRBV6-5 to TRBJ2-2; D uncertain. The CDR3 covers 15 residues. Trimming took 0 bases from V and 2 from J, leaving 7 bases between them. Looked up from germline, CDR1 is MNHEY and CDR2 is SVGAGI. DNA of the CDR3: TGTGCCAGCAGTTACTCCGTAACCAACACCGGGGAGCTGTTTTTT. Translation: CASSYSVTNTGELFF.

This clonotype was detected many times. The chain is built from TRBV3-1 and TRBJ2-7, with 9 bases fitting TRBD1. J was trimmed by 3 bases and V by 6 bases; bases with no gene match: 12. CDR1 is LGHDT and CDR2 is YNNKEL in the germline V gene (reference sequence). The CDR3 has 16 residues. CDR3: CASSQTTGQGGYEQYF. CDR3 nucleotide sequence: TGTGCCAGCAGTCAAACTACGGGACAGGGAGGCTACGAGCAGTACTTC.

CDR3 DNA sequence: TGTGCCAGCAGCTTAGGTGAAGGAAGCTACGAGCAGTACTTC. Translation: CASSLGEGSYEQYF. This chain joins TRBV11-2 and TRBJ2-7, with D unresolved. This CDR3 comprises 14 residues. CDR1 and CDR2 (germline): SGHAT, FQNNGV. V was shortened by 1 base and J by 3 bases, with 10 bases between the two germline ends.

This clonotype was detected ten times or more. The chain has TRBV10-3 and TRBJ1-5, with 9 bases fitting TRBD1. There are 15 residues in the CDR3. J gave up 3 bases and V 5 bases, and 5 bases lay outside the gene matches. Germline CDR1 and CDR2: ENHRY and SYGVKD. The DNA for the CDR3 is TGTGCCATCAGTACGGACAGGGGTAACAATCAGCCCCAGCATTTT. Its protein is CAISTDRGNNQPQHF.

In its sample, this clonotype was seen many times. The CDR3 DNA follows: TGTGCCAGCAAACAGGGGTCGAACACCGGGGAGCTGTTTTTT. This encodes CASKQGSNTGELFF. This chain uses TRBV2 with TRBJ2-2; TRBD1 aligns across 7 bases. This CDR3 has 14 amino acids. V dropped 7 bases and J dropped 0; count of bases not matched to a gene: 2. CDR1 SNHLY and CDR2 FYNNEI come from the germline V gene.

The V and J genes are TRBV30 and TRBJ2-4, with TRBD1 matching 9 bases. The CDR3 loop spans 14 amino acids. CDR1 and CDR2 from the germline V gene are GTSNPN and SVGIG (reference sequence). V was clipped by 6 bases and J by 8 bases; unmatched bases: 11. CDR3 protein: CACLNRDRVDIQYF. As DNA, the CDR3 is TGTGCCTGCCTAAACCGGGACAGGGTTGACATTCAGTACTTC.

This clonotype was seen at least ten times. Sequence at one end of the junction differs from germline and may be a read error. The chain has TRBV3-1 and TRBJ2-6; D is uncertain. Germline CDR1 reads LGHDT; CDR2 reads YNNKEL (reference sequence). The CDR3 extends over 15 amino acids. CDR3 amino acids: CASSQGVSGANVLTF. CDR3 in DNA: TGCGCCAGCAGCCAAGGCGTCTCTGGGGCCAACGTCCTGACTTTC.

Ten or more counts support this clonotype. The J gene is TRBJ2-7, the V gene TRBV4-1; possible D gene TRBD2, 5 bases. CDR3 length equals 14 residues. V lost 1 base and J lost 3, with 10 bases in between. CDR1 and CDR2 (germline): MGHRA, YSYEKL. The CDR3 spells CASSQVERNYEQYF. The CDR3 nucleotides are TGCGCCAGCAGCCAAGTAGAGCGGAACTACGAGCAGTACTTC.

This clonotype was detected many times. A read error is likely, as this CDR3 ends without the conserved phenylalanine or tryptophan. This sequence joins TRBV28 and TRBJ2-7; 14 bases are a match to TRBD2. The trim removed 4 bases at V and 7 bases at J, leaving 6 bases unmatched. CDR1 is MDHEN and CDR2 is SYDVKM in the germline V gene. The CDR3 has 15 amino acids. CDR3 coding DNA: TGTGCCAGCAGTTCGACTAGCGGGAGGGCCAGGGAGCAGTACCTC. Translation gives CASSSTSGRAREQYL.

This clonotype was counted ten times or more. The gene calls are TRBV28 and TRBJ1-6, with 7 nucleotides matching TRBD1. The V and J ends lost 6 bases and 7 bases, in that order; junction bases with no gene match: 9. There are 15 residues in the CDR3. Germline assignment: CDR1 MDHEN and CDR2 SYDVKM. The CDR3 reads CASRPGAGGNSPLHF. The CDR3 nucleotides are TGTGCCAGCAGACCTGGGGCAGGGGGGAATTCACCCCTCCACTTT.

This clonotype has a count of ten or more. This chain uses TRBV28 with TRBJ1-1; no clear D. The germline V and J ends were trimmed by 6 bases and 8 bases, with 13 bases remaining between them. This CDR3 contains 12 residues. The germline gives CDR1 MDHEN, CDR2 SYDVKM. CDR3 residues: CASSLAPREAFF. The CDR3 nucleotides are TGTGCCAGCAGCCTTGCCCCCAGAGAAGCTTTCTTT. The variable domain in full, completed from reference TRBV28 and TRBJ1-1, reads DVKVTQSSRYLVKRTGEKVFLECVQDMDHENMFWYRQDPGLGLRLIYFSYDVKMKEKGDIPEGYSVSREKKERFSLILESASTNQTSMYLCASSLAPREAFFGQGTRLTVV.

This clonotype was observed at least ten times. J is TRBJ2-3 and V is TRBV6-1, with D tentatively TRBD1 (5 bases). The CDR3 spans 16 residues. Germline CDR1 is MNHNS and CDR2 is SASEGT. Trimming shortened V by 0 bases and J by 2 bases, and 12 bases separated the two germline ends. This CDR3 reads CASSEAEDTYTDTQYF. CDR3 DNA: TGTGCCAGCAGTGAAGCCGAGGACACTTACACAGATACGCAGTATTTT.

This clonotype has at least ten counts. The CDR3: CASSWGGGFSYEQYF. The CDR3 DNA follows: TGTGCCAGCAGCTGGGGGGGGGGTTTCTCCTACGAGCAGTACTTC. The rearrangement uses TRBV5-5 and TRBJ2-7, with TRBD2 matching 7 bases. With 3 bases clipped from V and 0 bases from J, the junction kept 6 bases outside the gene matches. This CDR3 spans 15 amino acids. Looked up from germline, CDR1 is SGHKS and CDR2 is YYEKEE (reference sequence).

This clonotype was seen repeatedly, ten times or more. CDR3 protein: CASRQAVGDNEQFF. CDR3 DNA sequence: TGTGCCAGCAGACAGGCAGTAGGGGACAATGAGCAGTTCTTC. This chain links TRBV11-2 with TRBJ2-1, with D possibly TRBD1 on 5 matching bases. The CDR3 covers 14 residues. The ends were cut back, 6 bases at V and 5 bases at J, with 14 bases in the middle. The germline V gene encodes CDR1 SGHAT and CDR2 FQNNGV.

Only one count was recorded for this clonotype. This sequence joins TRBV24-1 and TRBJ2-5; tentative D call: TRBD1 (6 bases). Germline CDR1 reads KGHDR; CDR2 reads SFDVKD. V dropped 7 bases and J dropped 3 bases, with 17 bases sitting between them. This CDR3 is 15 amino acids long. The CDR3 loop is CATSDTGTKKETQYF. CDR3 coding DNA: TGTGCCACCAGCGACACAGGGACCAAAAAAGAGACCCAGTACTTC.

The rearrangement joins TRBV12-3 or TRBV12-4 to TRBJ2-7; TRBD2 is a possible D gene (6 bases). Trimming cost V 6 bases and J 2 bases, with 20 bases left between them. This CDR3 spans 16 amino acids. The CDR3 sequence: CASRDTALAPTYEQYF. The DNA of the CDR3 is TGTGCCAGCAGAGATACCGCTCTAGCGCCAACCTACGAGCAGTACTTC.

This clonotype was detected a few times. The chain joins TRBV30 to TRBJ2-7; weak D call: TRBD2 (5 bases). Trimming took 6 bases from V and 4 from J, leaving 10 bases between them. The CDR3 runs to 11 residues. Germline CDR1 GTSNPN, CDR2 SVGIG (reference sequence). The CDR3 DNA reads TGTGCCTGCCAAAGGGAGTACGAGCAGTACTTC. Translating it yields CACQREYEQYF.

This clonotype was observed a few times. The V call is TRBV30, the J call TRBJ2-7; 8 bases agree with TRBD1. This CDR3 is 14 amino acids long. Germline CDR1 is GTSNPN and CDR2 is SVGIG (reference sequence). Trimming took 2 bases from V and 5 from J; bases not matched to a gene: 8. CDR3 in amino acids: CAWSRTAGGDEQYF. CDR3 bases: TGTGCCTGGAGTCGCACCGCAGGGGGCGACGAGCAGTACTTC.

This clonotype was picked up many times. The V and J genes are TRBV6-2 or TRBV6-3 and TRBJ1-5; D ambiguous. Germline CDR1 and CDR2: MNHEY and SVGEGT. V lost 0 bases to trimming and J lost 4 bases, with 16 bases between them. This CDR3 has 17 amino acids. CDR3 nucleotides: TGTGCCAGCAGTTACTCCGGCCAGATACAAAGGAATCAGCCCCAGCATTTT. Translation: CASSYSGQIQRNQPQHF.

This chain joins TRBV7-2 and TRBJ2-5; unclear D gene. CDR3 length: 15 residues. Germline loops: CDR1 SGHTA, CDR2 FQGNSA. Trimming removed 1 base from V and 4 bases from J, with 13 bases in between. The CDR3 is CASSLDQMLGETQYF. CDR3 sequence (DNA): TGTGCCAGCAGCTTAGACCAAATGCTGGGAGAGACCCAGTACTTC.

This clonotype showed up many times. The chain couples TRBV13 to TRBJ1-1, with D possibly TRBD1 on 5 matching bases. Per germline, CDR1 PRHDT and CDR2 FYEKMQ (reference sequence). The CDR3 covers 16 residues. Deletions cut 5 bases from V and 3 bases from J, with 19 bases between. The CDR3 is CASSRAGRGGDTEAFF. The CDR3 nucleotides are TGTGCCAGCAGCAGGGCGGGTAGAGGAGGGGACACTGAAGCTTTCTTT.

The CDR3 sequence: CASSDSLGSYEQYF. The DNA of the CDR3 is TGTGCCAGTTCTGACAGCCTCGGCTCCTACGAGCAGTACTTC. V gene TRBV19 combines with J gene TRBJ2-7; D is perhaps TRBD1 (5 bases). The CDR3 has 14 amino acids. Trimming removed 8 bases at V and 0 bases at J, with 14 bases between. The germline CDR1 and CDR2 sequences are LNHDA and SQIVND (reference sequence).

Ten or more counts support this clonotype. The V gene is TRBV5-1, the J gene TRBJ2-2; D is tentatively TRBD1 or TRBD2 (5 bases each). This CDR3 has 13 amino acids. From germline, CDR1 is SGHRS and CDR2 YFSETQ. The germline V and J ends were trimmed by 4 bases and 5 bases, with 9 bases remaining between them. The CDR3 DNA sequence: TGCGCCAGCAGCCGGGACGGGACCGGGGAGCTGTTTTTT. Translated: CASSRDGTGELFF.